The sequence of this T cell receptor (beta chain) was determined in a study of graft-versus-host responses after intestinal transplantation. Overall study context: Recipients uniformly received anti-thymocyte globulin induction, followed by tacrolimus and steroids for about three years.

There are a few counts of this clone. The data were produced by immunoSEQ multiplex PCR, yet TCRdb's version contains in-frame clones alone and is incomplete. Of 10,000 or so clones listed, roughly 29% are singletons. The CDR3 has 14 amino acids. Trimming shortened V by 1 base and J by 4 bases, and 12 bases separated the two germline ends. Germline loops: CDR1 SGHRS, CDR2 YFSETQ. The specimen was alloreactive CD4+ T cells from a mixed lymphocyte reaction culture, collected before intestinal transplant. The subset: CFSE-low proliferating T cells sorted from approximately six-day pre-transplant mixed lymphocyte reaction (GvH or HvG direction). V usage is TRBV5-1 and J usage is TRBJ2-7; D unresolved. This receptor was obtained from a human patient who received an intestinal transplant. For the CDR3, the DNA is TGCGCCAGCAGCTTGTCAGCCGCGGAATACGAGCAGTACTTC. It specifies CASSLSAAEYEQYF. Full variable domain (outside the CDR3, taken from reference TRBV5-1 and TRBJ2-7): KAGVTQTPRYLIKTRGQQVTLSCSPISGHRSVSWYQQTPGQGLQFLFEYFSETQRNKGNFPGRFSGRQFSNSRSEMNVSTLELGDSALYLCASSLSAAEYEQYFGPGTRLTVT.